Reported below is one T cell receptor beta chain. Its cognate antigen is unknown. This entry belongs to a study of STAT3 mutations in large granular lymphocyte leukemia. Study results and caveats: Suggested: STAT3 mutation was not the ancestral event for these clonal expansions. At least one immunodominant TCR beta clonotype appeared in every T-cell large granular lymphocyte leukemia patient.

Germline loops: CDR1 MNHNY, CDR2 SVGAGI (reference sequence). V lost 7 bases, J lost 4 bases, and 5 bases stayed unmatched. The CDR3 runs 13 residues. Some clones are missing from TCRdb's copy, which holds only in-frame ones; the method was immunoSEQ multiplex PCR. The sample has about 7,700 clones, roughly 70% seen once. What was sequenced was peripheral blood mononuclear cells. This sequence originates from a woman between 35 and 50 years old with T-cell large granular lymphocyte leukemia. Some clones in this sample may be carry-over from other donors' samples. V gene TRBV6-6 combines with J gene TRBJ1-2; 8 bases fit TRBD1. Written as DNA, the CDR3 is TGTGCCAGCACCCAGGGGGCTTCCTATGGCTACACCTTC. Protein sequence: CASTQGASYGYTF.